This T cell receptor (beta chain) is drawn from a study of T cells in Graves' hyperthyroidism and ophthalmopathy. V dropped 3 bases and J dropped 5; count of bases not matched to a gene: 6. This CDR3 is 14 amino acids long. The TCR beta CDR3 regions underwent amplification using RNA transcripts as the source. RT-PCR in the first round (using the HTBI primer set) targeted the TCR CDR3. In TCRdb, the multiplex PCR reads were re-called with MiXCR into one record per CDR3 protein. The table shows about 640,000 distinct CDR3 sequences, with less than 25% occurring only once. Uncontrolled infection, other autoimmune disease, pregnancy or lactation led to exclusion. Source material for PBMCs was less than 12 ml fresh peripheral blood.

The sample taken for sequencing was blood. This chain links TRBV12-3 or TRBV12-4 with TRBJ2-5; 7 bases are shared with TRBD2. The clonotype comes from a man aged 25 to 40 with Graves' ophthalmopathy. The CDR3 loop is CASSLALRGETQYF. As DNA, the CDR3 is TGTGCCAGCAGTTTGGCGCTGCGGGGGGAGACCCAGTACTTC.